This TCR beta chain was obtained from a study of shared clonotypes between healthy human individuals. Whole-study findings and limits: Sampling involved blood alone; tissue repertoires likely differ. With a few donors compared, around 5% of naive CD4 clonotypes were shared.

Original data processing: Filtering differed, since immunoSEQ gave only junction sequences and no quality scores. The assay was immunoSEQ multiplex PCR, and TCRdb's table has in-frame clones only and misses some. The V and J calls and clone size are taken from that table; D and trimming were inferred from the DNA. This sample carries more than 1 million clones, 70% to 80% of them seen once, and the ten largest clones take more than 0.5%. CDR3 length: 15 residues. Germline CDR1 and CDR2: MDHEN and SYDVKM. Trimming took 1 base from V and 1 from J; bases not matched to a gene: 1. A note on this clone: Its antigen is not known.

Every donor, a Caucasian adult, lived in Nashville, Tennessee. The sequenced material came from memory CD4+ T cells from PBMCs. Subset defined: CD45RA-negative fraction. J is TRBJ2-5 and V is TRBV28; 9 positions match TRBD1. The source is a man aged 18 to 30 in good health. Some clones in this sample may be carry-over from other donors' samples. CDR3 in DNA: TGTGCCAGCAGTTTATTGGGACAGGGCCAAGAGACCCAGTACTTC. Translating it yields CASSLLGQGQETQYF.